This TCR beta chain stems from a study of cytomegalovirus exposure and HLA in healthy donors. Study-wide findings and caveats: A few V segments could not be told apart, such as TRBV6-2 and TRBV6-3, and were left out.

In the PCR, 60 Vbeta and 13 Jbeta primers were used. Sequencing was performed with immunoSEQ multiplex PCR; in TCRdb, only in-frame clones are kept and a portion is missing. The sample holds more than 95,000 clones, 60% to 80% seen once. Of note for this clone: What it binds is unknown.

The CDR3 spans 12 residues. Germline CDR1 MDHEN, CDR2 SYDVKM. V was trimmed by 8 bases and J by 9 bases, leaving 14 bases between them. The sample consisted of PBMCs. The sequence came from a man aged 50 to 59 in good health and CMV-seropositive. V is TRBV28 and J is TRBJ2-4, with D perhaps matching TRBD2 (6 bases). The CDR3 reads CASRERSSIQYF. DNA for the CDR3: TGTGCCAGCCGGGAGCGTTCGAGCATTCAGTACTTC.